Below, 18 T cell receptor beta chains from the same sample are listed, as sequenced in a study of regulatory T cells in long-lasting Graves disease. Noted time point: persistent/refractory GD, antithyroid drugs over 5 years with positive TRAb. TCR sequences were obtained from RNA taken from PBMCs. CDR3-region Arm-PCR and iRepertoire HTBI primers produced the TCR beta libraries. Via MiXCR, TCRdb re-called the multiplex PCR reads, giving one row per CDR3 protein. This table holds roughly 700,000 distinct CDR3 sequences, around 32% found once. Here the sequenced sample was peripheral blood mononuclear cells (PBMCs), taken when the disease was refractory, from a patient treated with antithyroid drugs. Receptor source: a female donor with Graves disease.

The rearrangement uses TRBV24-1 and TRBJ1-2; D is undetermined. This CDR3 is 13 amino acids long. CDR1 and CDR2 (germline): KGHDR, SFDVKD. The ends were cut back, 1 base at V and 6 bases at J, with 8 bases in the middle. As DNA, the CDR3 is TGTGCCACCAGTGATTTATGGGGTAATGGCTACACCTTC. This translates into CATSDLWGNGYTF.

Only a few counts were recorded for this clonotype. The CDR3, as DNA: TGTGCCAGTAGTATGACTAGCGGGAAAAGCTCCTACGAGCAGTACTTC. Translating it yields CASSMTSGKSSYEQYF. The chain couples TRBV19 to TRBJ2-7, with 11 nucleotides matching TRBD2. CDR3 length equals 16 residues. After removal of 3 bases from V and 0 bases from J, the junction contained 4 bases not matched to a gene. The V gene's germline CDR1 is LNHDA and CDR2 SQIVND (reference sequence).

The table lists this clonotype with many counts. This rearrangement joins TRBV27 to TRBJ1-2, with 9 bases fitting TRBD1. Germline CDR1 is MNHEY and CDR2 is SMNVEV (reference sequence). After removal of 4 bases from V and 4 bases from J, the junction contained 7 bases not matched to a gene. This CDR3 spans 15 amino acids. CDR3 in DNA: TGTGCCAGCAGTTCTCCCGGGACAGGGACCTATGGCTACACCTTC. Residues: CASSSPGTGTYGYTF.

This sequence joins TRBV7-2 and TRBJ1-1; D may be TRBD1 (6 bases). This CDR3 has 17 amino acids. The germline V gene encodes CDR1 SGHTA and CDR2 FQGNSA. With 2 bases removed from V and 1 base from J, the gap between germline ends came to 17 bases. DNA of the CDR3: TGTGCCAGCAGCTTATCCCCGGGATGGGGGCGGAACACTGAAGCTTTCTTT. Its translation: CASSLSPGWGRNTEAFF.

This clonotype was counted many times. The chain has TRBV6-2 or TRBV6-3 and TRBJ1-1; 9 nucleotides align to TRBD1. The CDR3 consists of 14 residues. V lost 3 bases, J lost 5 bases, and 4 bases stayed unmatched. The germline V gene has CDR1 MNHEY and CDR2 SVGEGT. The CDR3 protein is CASSYDRGSTEAFF. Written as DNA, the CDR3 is TGTGCCAGCAGTTATGACAGGGGGTCGACTGAAGCTTTCTTT.

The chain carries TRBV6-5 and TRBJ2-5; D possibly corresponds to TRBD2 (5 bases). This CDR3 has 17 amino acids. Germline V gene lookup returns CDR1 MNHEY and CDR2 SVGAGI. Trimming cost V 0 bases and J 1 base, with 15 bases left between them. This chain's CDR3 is CASSYSSQAVFQETQYF. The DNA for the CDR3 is TGTGCCAGCAGTTACTCCTCCCAAGCGGTCTTCCAAGAGACCCAGTACTTC.

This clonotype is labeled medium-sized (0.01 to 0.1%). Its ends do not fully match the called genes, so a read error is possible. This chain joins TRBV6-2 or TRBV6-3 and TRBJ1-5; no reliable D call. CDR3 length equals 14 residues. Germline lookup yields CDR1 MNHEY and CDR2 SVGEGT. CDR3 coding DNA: TGCGCCAGCAGTGAGTCGGGGTTCAATCAGCCCCAGCATTTT. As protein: CASSESGFNQPQHF.

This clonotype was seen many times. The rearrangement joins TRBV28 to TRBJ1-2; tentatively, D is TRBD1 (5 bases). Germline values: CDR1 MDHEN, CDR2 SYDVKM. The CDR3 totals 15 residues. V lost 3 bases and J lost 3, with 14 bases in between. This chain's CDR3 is CASSLPDLRDYGYTF. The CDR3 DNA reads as TGTGCCAGCAGTTTGCCCGACCTCAGGGACTATGGCTACACCTTC.

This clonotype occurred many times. The CDR3 loop is CASSFGGVRETQYF. In DNA form, the CDR3 reads TGTGCCAGCAGTTTTGGAGGAGTGCGGGAGACCCAGTACTTC. The V call is TRBV12-3 or TRBV12-4, the J call TRBJ2-5, with D perhaps matching TRBD2 (5 bases). The germline V and J ends were trimmed by 3 bases and 5 bases, with 13 bases remaining between them. The CDR3 loop spans 14 amino acids.

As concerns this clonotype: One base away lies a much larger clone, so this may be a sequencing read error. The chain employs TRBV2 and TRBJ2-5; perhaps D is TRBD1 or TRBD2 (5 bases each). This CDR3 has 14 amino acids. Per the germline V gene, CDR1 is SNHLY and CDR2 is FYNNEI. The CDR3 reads CAGSPGAFLETQYF. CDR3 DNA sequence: TGTGCCGGCAGTCCCGGGGCCTTTTTAGAGACCCAGTACTTC. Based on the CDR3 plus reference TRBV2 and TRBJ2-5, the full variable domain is EPEVTQTPSHQVTQMGQEVILRCVPISNHLYFYWYRQILGQKVEFLVSFYNNEISEKSEIFDDQFSVERPDGSNFTLKIRSTKLEDSAMYFCAGSPGAFLETQYFGPGTRLLVL.

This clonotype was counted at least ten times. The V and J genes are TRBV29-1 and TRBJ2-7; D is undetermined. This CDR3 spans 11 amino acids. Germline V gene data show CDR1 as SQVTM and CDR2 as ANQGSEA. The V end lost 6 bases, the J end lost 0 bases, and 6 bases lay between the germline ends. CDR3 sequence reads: CSVVRSYEQYF. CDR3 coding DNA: TGCAGCGTAGTGCGCTCCTACGAGCAGTACTTC.

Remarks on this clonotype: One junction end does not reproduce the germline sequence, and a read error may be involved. The CDR3 reads CASSLTSDSGNTICF. CDR3 in DNA: TGTGCCAGCAGCTTAACGAGCGACTCTGGAAACACCATATGTTTT. The rearrangement uses TRBV7-3 and TRBJ1-3; D unresolved. The CDR3 runs 15 residues. Looked up from germline, CDR1 is SGHTA and CDR2 is FQGTGA.

The CDR3 bases are TGCAGTGCGTGGACCCTCGGGAGTGCTTTCTTT. Its protein product is CSAWTLGSAFF. The chain employs TRBV20-1 and TRBJ1-1, with D unclear. V was clipped by 6 bases and J by 11 bases, with 16 bases between them. The germline gives CDR1 DFQATT, CDR2 SNEGSKA (reference sequence). There are 11 residues in the CDR3.

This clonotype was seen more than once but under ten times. The CDR3, as DNA: TGTGCCAGCAGTGGCAGCGGGAGGGCCGGGAAAGAGACCCAGTACTTC. Its protein product is CASSGSGRAGKETQYF. The gene calls are TRBV6-1 and TRBJ2-5, with 10 bases that match TRBD2. The germline CDR1 and CDR2 sequences are MNHNS and SASEGT. V lost 4 bases, J lost 3 bases, and 8 bases stayed unmatched. This CDR3 comprises 16 residues.

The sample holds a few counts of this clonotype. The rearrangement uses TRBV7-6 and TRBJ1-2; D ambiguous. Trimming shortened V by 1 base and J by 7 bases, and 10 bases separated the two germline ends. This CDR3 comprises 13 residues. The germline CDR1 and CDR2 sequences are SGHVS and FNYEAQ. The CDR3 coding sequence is TGTGCCAGCAGCTTAGGTCCGGAATCTGGCTACACCTTC. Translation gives CASSLGPESGYTF.

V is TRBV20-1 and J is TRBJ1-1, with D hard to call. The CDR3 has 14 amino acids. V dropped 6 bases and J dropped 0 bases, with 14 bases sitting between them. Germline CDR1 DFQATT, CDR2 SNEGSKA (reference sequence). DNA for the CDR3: TGCAGTGCATTAAGTGTAAGGGTGAACACTGAAGCTTTCTTT. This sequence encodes CSALSVRVNTEAFF.

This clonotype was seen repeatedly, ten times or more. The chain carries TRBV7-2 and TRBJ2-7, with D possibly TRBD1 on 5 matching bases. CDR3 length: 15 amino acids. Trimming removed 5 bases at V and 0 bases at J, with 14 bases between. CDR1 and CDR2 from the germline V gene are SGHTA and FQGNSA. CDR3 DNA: TGTGCCAGCAGCCTTACAGGTTTTACCTCCTACGAGCAGTACTTC. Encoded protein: CASSLTGFTSYEQYF.

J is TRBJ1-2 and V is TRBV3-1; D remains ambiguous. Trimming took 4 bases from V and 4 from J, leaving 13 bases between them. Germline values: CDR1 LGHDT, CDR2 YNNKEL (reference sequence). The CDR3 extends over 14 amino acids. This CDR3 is CASSPRRGPYGYTF. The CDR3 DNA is TGTGCCAGCAGCCCACGACGCGGCCCCTATGGCTACACCTTC. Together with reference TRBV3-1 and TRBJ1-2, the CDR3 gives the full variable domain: DTAVSQTPKYLVTQMGNDKSIKCEQNLGHDTMYWYKQDSKKFLKIMFSYNNKELIINETVPNRFSPKSPDKAHLNLHINSLELGDSAVYFCASSPRRGPYGYTFGSGTRLTVV.